Reported below is one TCR beta chain. Profiled with immunoSEQ multiplex PCR; TCRdb holds only in-frame clones, not every one. The sample lists about 35,000 clones, roughly 90% occurring once. These data come from a study of T cell changes during pregnancy in multiple sclerosis. Trimming cost V 0 bases and J 6 bases, with 16 bases left between them. Germline V gene sequence: CDR1 LNHNV, CDR2 YYDKDF (reference sequence). The CDR3 has 16 residues. The sample consisted of CD8+ T cells from peripheral blood mononuclear cells, taken in the third trimester of pregnancy. This rearrangement joins TRBV15 to TRBJ2-3; D possibly corresponds to TRBD2 (7 bases). This sequence originates from a female donor with multiple sclerosis, enrolled in a pregnancy study. The CDR3 sequence is CATSRDRGGGPDTQYF. The CDR3, as DNA: TGTGCCACCAGCAGAGATCGAGGGGGGGGTCCGGATACGCAGTATTTT.